Listed here is a single TCR beta chain. Its matching antigen is unknown. These data belong to a study of shared clonotypes between healthy human individuals. In the study overall: The composition of the donors was a couple of women and a few men aged 18 to 49.

General study findings and limits: Genetic and exposure-history diversity was limited by the small donor number. Shared across several donors were roughly 5% of the naive CD4 clonotypes.

Produced via immunoSEQ multiplex PCR; TCRdb's table is partial and in-frame only. The sample carries 800,000 or so clones, roughly 96% recorded once. It was CD45RO-negative cells, positively selected for CCR7, that made up naive CD8 cells, with terminally differentiated effector memory CD45RA+ cells excluded. The sequence was collected from a man aged 25-40 years in good health. The sequenced sample was naive CD8+ T cells sorted from blood.

CDR3 DNA: TGCGCCAGCAGCTTGGGACAGAAAGAGACCCAGTACTTC. It codes for CASSLGQKETQYF. The chain links TRBV5-1 to TRBJ2-5; maybe TRBD1 (5 bases). CDR3 length: 13 residues. Germline V gene sequence: CDR1 SGHRS, CDR2 YFSETQ. V shed 0 bases and J shed 3 bases, with 6 bases lying between them. Full variable domain (outside the CDR3, taken from reference TRBV5-1 and TRBJ2-5): KAGVTQTPRYLIKTRGQQVTLSCSPISGHRSVSWYQQTPGQGLQFLFEYFSETQRNKGNFPGRFSGRQFSNSRSEMNVSTLELGDSALYLCASSLGQKETQYFGPGTRLLVL.